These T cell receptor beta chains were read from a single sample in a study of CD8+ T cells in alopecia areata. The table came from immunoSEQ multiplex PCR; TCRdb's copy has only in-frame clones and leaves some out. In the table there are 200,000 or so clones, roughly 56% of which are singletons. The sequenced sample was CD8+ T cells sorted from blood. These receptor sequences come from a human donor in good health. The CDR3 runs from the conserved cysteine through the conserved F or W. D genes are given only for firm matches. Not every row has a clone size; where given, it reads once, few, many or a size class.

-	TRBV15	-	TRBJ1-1	CATSRERANTEAFF	TGTGCCACCAGCAGAGAGAGGGCGAACACTGAAGCTTTCTTT
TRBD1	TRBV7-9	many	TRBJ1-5	CASSQKQGAYQPQHF	TGTGCCAGCAGCCAAAAACAGGGGGCATATCAGCCCCAGCATTTT
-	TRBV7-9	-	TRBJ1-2	CASSSTTENYGYTF	TGTGCCAGCAGCTCGACGACAGAAAACTATGGCTACACCTTC
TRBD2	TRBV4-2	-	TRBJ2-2	CASSHPTSGFPNTGELFF	TGTGCCAGCAGCCACCCGACTAGCGGGTTCCCGAACACCGGGGAGCTGTTTTTT
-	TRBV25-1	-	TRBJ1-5	CASSVQGEPQHF	TGTGCCAGCAGTGTACAGGGCGAGCCCCAGCATTTT
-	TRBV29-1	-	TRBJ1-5	CSVDDGNQPQHF	TGCAGCGTTGATGATGGCAATCAGCCCCAGCATTTT
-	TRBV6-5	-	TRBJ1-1	CASSLVGGEAFF	TGTGCCAGCAGTTTGGTGGGGGGCGAAGCTTTCTTT
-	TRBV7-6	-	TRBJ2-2	CASSFSNTGELFF	TGTGCCAGCAGCTTTTCTAACACCGGGGAGCTGTTTTTT
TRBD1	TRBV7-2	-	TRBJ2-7	CASSLGDSGYEQYF	TGTGCCAGCAGCTTAGGGGACAGTGGGTACGAGCAGTACTTC
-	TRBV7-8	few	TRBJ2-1	CASSLVSGGDSYNEQFF	TGTGCCAGCAGCTTAGTGTCCGGCGGGGACTCCTACAATGAGCAGTTCTTC
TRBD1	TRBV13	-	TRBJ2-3	CASSQQGQGAQDTQYF	TGTGCCAGCAGCCAACAGGGACAGGGGGCGCAAGATACGCAGTATTTT
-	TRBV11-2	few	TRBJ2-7	CASSPQVTAYEQYF	TGTGCCAGCAGCCCCCAGGTAACGGCCTACGAGCAGTACTTC
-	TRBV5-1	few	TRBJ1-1	CASSLESMDYTEAFF	TGCGCCAGCAGCTTGGAAAGCATGGACTACACTGAAGCTTTCTTT
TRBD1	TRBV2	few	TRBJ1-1	CASSDPTGDTEAFF	TGTGCCAGCAGTGACCCGACAGGGGACACTGAAGCTTTCTTT
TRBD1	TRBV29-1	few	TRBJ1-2	CSVQGVGYGYTF	TGCAGCGTGCAGGGGGTTGGCTATGGCTACACCTTC
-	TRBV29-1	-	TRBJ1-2	CSVGQVSGNYGYTF	TGCAGCGTTGGACAGGTGTCAGGGAACTATGGCTACACCTTC
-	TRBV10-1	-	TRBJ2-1	CASSDETSYNEQFF	TGCGCCAGCTCGGACGAAACCTCCTACAATGAGCAGTTCTTC
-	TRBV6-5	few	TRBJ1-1	CASSYGLTGNTEAFF	TGTGCCAGCAGTTACGGGCTTACGGGGAACACTGAAGCTTTCTTT
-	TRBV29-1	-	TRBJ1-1	CSVGARSIAEAFF	TGCAGCGTTGGGGCCCGGTCGATCGCTGAAGCTTTCTTT
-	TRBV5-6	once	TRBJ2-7	CASSPPGRFYEQYF	TGTGCCAGCAGCCCCCCTGGCAGGTTTTACGAGCAGTACTTC
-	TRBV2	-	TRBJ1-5	CASQGTFSNQPQHF	TGTGCCAGCCAGGGGACTTTTAGCAATCAGCCCCAGCATTTT
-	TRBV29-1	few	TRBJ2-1	CSVYGPGVYEQFF	TGCAGCGTCTACGGGCCGGGGGTCTATGAGCAGTTCTTC
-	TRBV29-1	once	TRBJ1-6	CSVAGGGANSPLHF	TGCAGCGTCGCAGGTGGGGGGGCTAATTCACCCCTCCACTTT
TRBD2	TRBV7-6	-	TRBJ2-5	CASTFPSGATPQETQYF	TGTGCCAGCACCTTCCCTAGCGGGGCGACCCCACAAGAGACCCAGTACTTC
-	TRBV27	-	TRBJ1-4	CASRQLNGSNEKLFF	TGTGCCAGCAGGCAACTAAACGGGTCAAATGAAAAACTGTTTTTT
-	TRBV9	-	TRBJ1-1	CASSPPRPGVEAFF	TGTGCCAGCAGCCCCCCCCGTCCGGGAGTGGAGGCTTTCTTT
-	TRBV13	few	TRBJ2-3	CASSSRLDTDTQYF	TGTGCCAGCAGCAGCCGACTCGACACAGATACGCAGTATTTT
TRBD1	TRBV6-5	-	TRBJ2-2	CASSYATGGSTGELFF	TGTGCCAGCAGTTATGCTACAGGGGGCAGCACCGGGGAGCTGTTTTTT
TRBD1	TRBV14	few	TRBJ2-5	CASSPKFGTEQETQYF	TGTGCCAGCAGCCCTAAATTCGGGACAGAACAAGAGACCCAGTACTTC
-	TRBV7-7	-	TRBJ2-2	CASSQPEGLYTGELFF	TGTGCCAGCAGCCAGCCAGAGGGCCTTTACACCGGGGAGCTGTTTTTT